Listed here are 5 T cell receptor beta chains from one sample, sequenced in a study of blood T cell repertoires in COVID-19. Generated by immunoSEQ multiplex PCR, the TCRdb table keeps only in-frame clones and is missing some. Seen here are roughly 150,000 clones, around 82% observed once, and the top ten hold roughly 15%. The sequenced sample was peripheral blood. All receptors derive from a human donor with acute or convalescent COVID-19. The donor label of this sample is uncertain.

This clone was counted only a few times. The chain joins TRBV7-2 to TRBJ1-2, with 11 bases that match TRBD1. Per germline, CDR1 SGHTA and CDR2 FQGNSA. With V trimmed by 0 bases and J by 6 bases, 12 bases remained unmatched. CDR3 length: 18 residues. The CDR3 is CASSLAVGTGGRTNGYTF. The CDR3 DNA follows: TGTGCCAGCAGCTTAGCGGTCGGGACAGGGGGACGAACGAATGGCTACACCTTC.

This chain connects TRBV30 to TRBJ2-5, with 10 positions matching TRBD2. The trim removed 3 bases at V and 3 bases at J, leaving 7 bases unmatched. Looked up from germline, CDR1 is GTSNPN and CDR2 is SVGIG (reference sequence). The CDR3 contains 15 residues. The CDR3 DNA reads TGTGCCTGGAGCGACCACGGACTAGCGGAAGAGACCCAGTACTTC. Translation gives CAWSDHGLAEETQYF. Looking up the rest from reference TRBV30 and TRBJ2-5 gives the full variable domain: SQTIHQWPATLVQPVGSPLSLECTVEGTSNPNLYWYRQAAGRGLQLLFYSVGIGQISSEVPQNLSASRPQDRQFILSSKKLLLSDSGFYLCAWSDHGLAEETQYFGPGTRLLVL.

The chain has TRBV7-7 and TRBJ2-5; 13 bases agree with TRBD2. Germline values: CDR1 SSHAT, CDR2 FNYEAQ (reference sequence). The junction had 10 bases not matched to a gene; V was cut back by 5 bases and J by 7 bases. The CDR3 consists of 16 residues. CDR3 loop: CASSPRTSGSYGTQYF. CDR3 bases: TGTGCCAGCAGCCCTCGGACTAGCGGGAGTTATGGGACCCAGTACTTC.

V usage is TRBV4-1 and J usage is TRBJ2-1, with TRBD2 matching over 10 bases. V lost 3 bases and J lost 0; bases outside the gene matches: 8. This CDR3 comprises 18 residues. In germline, CDR1 is MGHRA, CDR2 YSYEKL. DNA for the CDR3: TGCGCCAGCAGCCAGAACCCCTTAGCGGGGGGCTCCTACAATGAGCAGTTCTTC. Amino acids: CASSQNPLAGGSYNEQFF.

The chain combines TRBV6-1 with TRBJ1-5; D remains unclear. This CDR3 has 14 residues. In germline, CDR1 is MNHNS, CDR2 SASEGT. Trimming stripped 2 bases from V and 0 bases from J, with 5 bases between. This CDR3 is CASSERDSNQPQHF. In nucleotides, the CDR3 is TGTGCCAGCAGTGAAAGAGATAGCAATCAGCCCCAGCATTTT.